This T cell receptor (beta chain) is drawn from a study of T cell responses to AZD1222 COVID-19 vaccine. The overall study: Pooled together were second doses at about 4 or about 12 weeks. Study-level points and caveats: Reports say nearly half of spike-specific TCRs go after unmutated variant regions. The study sampled repertoires only after the peak T cell response.

V lost 8 bases and J 6 bases, leaving 15 bases between the germline ends. Germline V gene lookup returns CDR1 SNHLY and CDR2 FYNNEI. This CDR3 is built from 13 residues. On this clone itself: Its antigen is still unknown.

Only in-frame clones appear in the TCRdb table, and some are missing; sequencing was by immunoSEQ multiplex PCR. The table lists 140,000 to 150,000 clones, about 91% of them singletons. The sequencing here drew on peripheral blood, taken on day 0 of AZD1222 vaccination. The chain links TRBV2 to TRBJ2-3; D perhaps matches TRBD2 (6 bases). The sequence was obtained from an adult in good health. The CDR3 protein is CASRLEVADTQYF. In DNA form, the CDR3 reads TGTGCCAGCCGACTAGAGGTTGCTGATACGCAGTATTTT.